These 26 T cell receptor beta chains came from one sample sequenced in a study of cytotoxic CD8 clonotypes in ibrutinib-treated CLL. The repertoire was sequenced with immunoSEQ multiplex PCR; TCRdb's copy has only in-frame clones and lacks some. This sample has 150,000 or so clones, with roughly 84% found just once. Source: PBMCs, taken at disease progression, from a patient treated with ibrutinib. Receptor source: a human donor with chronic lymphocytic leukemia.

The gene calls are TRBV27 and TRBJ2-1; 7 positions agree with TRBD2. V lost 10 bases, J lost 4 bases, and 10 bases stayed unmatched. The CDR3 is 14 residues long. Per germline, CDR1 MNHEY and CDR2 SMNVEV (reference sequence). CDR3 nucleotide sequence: TGTGCCACGCGACCGGGACTACTATACAATGAGCAGTTCTTC. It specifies CATRPGLLYNEQFF.

CDR3 loop: CTSSQDRAGGDNEQFF. Written as DNA, the CDR3 is TGCACCAGCAGCCAAGATAGAGCGGGAGGCGACAATGAGCAGTTCTTC. The V gene is TRBV1, the J gene TRBJ2-1; the tabulated D call, TRBD2, remains unverified against the DNA. TRBV1 is a recognized pseudogene. The CDR3 extends over 16 amino acids.

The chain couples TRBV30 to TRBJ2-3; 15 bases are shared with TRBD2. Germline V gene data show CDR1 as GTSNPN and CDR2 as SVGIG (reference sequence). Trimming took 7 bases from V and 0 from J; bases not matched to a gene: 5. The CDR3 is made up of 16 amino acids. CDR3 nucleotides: TGTGCCTTGCGGACTAGCGGGAGGGTAAGCACAGATACGCAGTATTTT. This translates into CALRTSGRVSTDTQYF. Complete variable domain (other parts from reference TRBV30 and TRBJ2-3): SQTIHQWPATLVQPVGSPLSLECTVEGTSNPNLYWYRQAAGRGLQLLFYSVGIGQISSEVPQNLSASRPQDRQFILSSKKLLLSDSGFYLCALRTSGRVSTDTQYFGPGTRLTVL.

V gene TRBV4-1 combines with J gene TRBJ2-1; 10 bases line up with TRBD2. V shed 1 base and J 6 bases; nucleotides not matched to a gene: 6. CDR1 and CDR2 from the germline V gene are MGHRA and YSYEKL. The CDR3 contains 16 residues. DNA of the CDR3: TGCGCCAGCAGCCAAGGAAGGACTAGCGGAAGCAATGAGCAGTTCTTC. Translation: CASSQGRTSGSNEQFF.

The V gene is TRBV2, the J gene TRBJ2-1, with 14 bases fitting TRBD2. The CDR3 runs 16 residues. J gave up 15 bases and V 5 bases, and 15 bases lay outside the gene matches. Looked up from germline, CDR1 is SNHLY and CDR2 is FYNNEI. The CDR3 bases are TGTGCCAGCAGTAATCGACTAGCGGGAGGGTCCTCGGGACTGTTCTTC. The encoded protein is CASSNRLAGGSSGLFF.

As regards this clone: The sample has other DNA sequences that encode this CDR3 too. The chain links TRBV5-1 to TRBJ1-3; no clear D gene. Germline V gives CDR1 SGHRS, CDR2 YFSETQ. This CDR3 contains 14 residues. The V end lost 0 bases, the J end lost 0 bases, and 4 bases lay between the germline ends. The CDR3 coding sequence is TGCGCCAGCAGCTTGGACAGCTCTGGAAACACCATATATTTT. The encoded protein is CASSLDSSGNTIYF.

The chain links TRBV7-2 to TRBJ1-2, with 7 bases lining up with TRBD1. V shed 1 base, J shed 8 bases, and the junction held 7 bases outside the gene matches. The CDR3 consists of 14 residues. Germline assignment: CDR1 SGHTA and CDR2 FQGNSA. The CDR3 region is CASSLVQPGGGYTF. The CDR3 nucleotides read TGTGCCAGCAGCTTAGTACAGCCAGGGGGAGGCTACACCTTC.

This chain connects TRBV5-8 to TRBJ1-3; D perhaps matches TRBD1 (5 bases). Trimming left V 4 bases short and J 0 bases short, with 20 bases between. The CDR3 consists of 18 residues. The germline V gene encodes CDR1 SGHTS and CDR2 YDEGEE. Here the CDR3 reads CASSHPEGQVISGNTIYF. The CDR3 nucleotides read TGTGCCAGCAGCCATCCGGAGGGGCAGGTCATCTCTGGAAACACCATATATTTT.

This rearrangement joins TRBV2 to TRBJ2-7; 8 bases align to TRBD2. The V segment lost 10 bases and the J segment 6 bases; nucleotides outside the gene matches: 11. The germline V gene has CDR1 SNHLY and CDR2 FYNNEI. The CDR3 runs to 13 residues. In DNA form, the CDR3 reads TGTGCCATCCTGCCAGCGGGAGAAATCGAGCAGTACTTC. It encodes CAILPAGEIEQYF.

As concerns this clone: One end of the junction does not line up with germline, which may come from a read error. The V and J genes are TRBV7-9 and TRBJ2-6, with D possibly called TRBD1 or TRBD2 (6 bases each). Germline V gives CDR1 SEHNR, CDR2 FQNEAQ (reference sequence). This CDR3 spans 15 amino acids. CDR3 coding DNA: TGTGTCAGCAGCCTGGGGGGCGACGGGGCCAACGTCCTGACTTTC. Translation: CVSSLGGDGANVLTF.

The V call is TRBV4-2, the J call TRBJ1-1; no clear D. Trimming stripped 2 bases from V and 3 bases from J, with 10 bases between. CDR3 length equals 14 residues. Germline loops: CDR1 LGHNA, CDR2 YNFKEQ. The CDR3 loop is CASSQPRRDTEAFF. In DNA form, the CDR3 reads TGTGCCAGCAGCCAACCAAGGAGAGACACTGAAGCTTTCTTT.

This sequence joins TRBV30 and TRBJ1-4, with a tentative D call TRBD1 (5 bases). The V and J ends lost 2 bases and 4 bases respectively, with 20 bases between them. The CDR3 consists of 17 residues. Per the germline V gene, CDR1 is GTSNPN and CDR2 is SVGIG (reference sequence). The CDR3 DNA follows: TGTGCCTGGAGTCCTCCTTTGGGACTAGTTGATAATGAAAAACTGTTTTTT. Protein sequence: CAWSPPLGLVDNEKLFF.

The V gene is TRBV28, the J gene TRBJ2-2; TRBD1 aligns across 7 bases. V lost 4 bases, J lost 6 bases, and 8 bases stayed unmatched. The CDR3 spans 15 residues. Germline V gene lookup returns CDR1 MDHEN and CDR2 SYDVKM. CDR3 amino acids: CASSSTGEGAGELFF. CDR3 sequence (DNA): TGTGCCAGCAGTTCAACAGGGGAAGGCGCCGGGGAGCTGTTTTTT.

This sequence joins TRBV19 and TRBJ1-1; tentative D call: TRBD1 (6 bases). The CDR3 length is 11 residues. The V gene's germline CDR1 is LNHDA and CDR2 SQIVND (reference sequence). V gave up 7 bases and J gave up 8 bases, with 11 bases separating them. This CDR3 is CASTRTVEAFF. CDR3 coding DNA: TGTGCCAGTACTAGGACAGTCGAAGCTTTCTTT.

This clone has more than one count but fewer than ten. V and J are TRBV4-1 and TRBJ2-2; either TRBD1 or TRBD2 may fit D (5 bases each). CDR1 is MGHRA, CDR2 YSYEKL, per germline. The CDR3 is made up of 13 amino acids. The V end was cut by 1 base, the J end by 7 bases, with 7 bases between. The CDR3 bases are TGCGCCAGCAGCCAAGTGGGGGACGGGGAGCTGTTTTTT. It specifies CASSQVGDGELFF.

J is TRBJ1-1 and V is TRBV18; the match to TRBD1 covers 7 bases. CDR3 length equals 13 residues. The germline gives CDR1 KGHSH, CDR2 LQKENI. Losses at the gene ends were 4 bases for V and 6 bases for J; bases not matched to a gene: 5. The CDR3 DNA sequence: TGTGCCAGCTCACAGCAGGGGGTCGCTGAAGCTTTCTTT. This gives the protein CASSQQGVAEAFF.

The CDR3 sequence is CASSDSSGSNEQFF. Here the CDR3 DNA reads TGTGCCAGCAGTGACTCGTCAGGGAGCAATGAGCAGTTCTTC. V gene TRBV6-4 combines with J gene TRBJ2-1; D may be TRBD1 or TRBD2 (5 bases each). The CDR3 runs to 14 residues. Trimming took off 0 bases at V and 6 bases at J, with 9 bases between the two ends. Per germline, CDR1 MRHNA and CDR2 SNTAGT.

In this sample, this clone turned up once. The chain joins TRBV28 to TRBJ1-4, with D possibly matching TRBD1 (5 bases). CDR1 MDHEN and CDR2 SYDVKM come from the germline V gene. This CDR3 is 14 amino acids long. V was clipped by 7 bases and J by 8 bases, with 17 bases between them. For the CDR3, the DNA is TGTGCCAGCACCCCGGGGCGCCAAGTCGAAAAACTGTTTTTT. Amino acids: CASTPGRQVEKLFF.

This chain's CDR3 is CASSEALGETQYF. CDR3 bases: TGCGCCAGCAGTGAAGCGTTAGGAGAGACCCAGTACTTC. The V call is TRBV10-2, the J call TRBJ2-5; D unresolved. Germline-derived CDR1 and CDR2 are WSHSY and SAAADI. V gave up 3 bases and J gave up 4 bases, with 9 bases separating them. The CDR3 consists of 13 residues.

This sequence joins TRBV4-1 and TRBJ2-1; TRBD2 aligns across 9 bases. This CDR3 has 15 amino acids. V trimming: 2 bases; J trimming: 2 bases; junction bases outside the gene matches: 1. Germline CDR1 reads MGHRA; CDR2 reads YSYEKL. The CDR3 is CASSQLAGTYNEQFF. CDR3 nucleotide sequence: TGCGCCAGCAGCCAACTAGCGGGAACCTACAATGAGCAGTTCTTC.

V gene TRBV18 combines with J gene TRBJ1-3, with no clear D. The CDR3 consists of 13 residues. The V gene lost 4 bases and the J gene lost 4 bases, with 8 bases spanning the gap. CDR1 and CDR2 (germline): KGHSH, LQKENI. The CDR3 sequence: CASSRYRGNTIYF. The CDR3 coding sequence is TGTGCCAGCTCACGATACAGAGGAAACACCATATATTTT.

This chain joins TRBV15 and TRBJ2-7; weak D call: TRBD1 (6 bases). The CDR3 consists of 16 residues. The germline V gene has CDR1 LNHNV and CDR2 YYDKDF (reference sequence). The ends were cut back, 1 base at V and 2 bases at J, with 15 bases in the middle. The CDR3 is CATSRGGQGLTYEQYF. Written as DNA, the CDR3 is TGTGCCACCAGCAGAGGCGGGCAGGGGCTAACCTACGAGCAGTACTTC.

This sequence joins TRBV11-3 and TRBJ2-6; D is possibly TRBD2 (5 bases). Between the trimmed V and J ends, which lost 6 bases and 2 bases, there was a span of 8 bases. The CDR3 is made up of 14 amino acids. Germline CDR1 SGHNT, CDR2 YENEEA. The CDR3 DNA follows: TGTGCCAGCAGTTGGGGAGCTGGGGCCAACGTCCTGACTTTC. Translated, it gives CASSWGAGANVLTF.

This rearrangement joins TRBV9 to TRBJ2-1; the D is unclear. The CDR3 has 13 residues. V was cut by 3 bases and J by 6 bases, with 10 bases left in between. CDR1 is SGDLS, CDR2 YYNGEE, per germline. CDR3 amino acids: CASSALLGNEQFF. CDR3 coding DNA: TGTGCCAGCAGCGCCCTCTTGGGCAATGAGCAGTTCTTC.

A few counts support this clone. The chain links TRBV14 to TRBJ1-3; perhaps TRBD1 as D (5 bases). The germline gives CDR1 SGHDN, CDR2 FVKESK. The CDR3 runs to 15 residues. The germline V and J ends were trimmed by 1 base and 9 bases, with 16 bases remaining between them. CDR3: CASSQVPSGFATIYF. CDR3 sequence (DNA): TGTGCCAGCAGCCAAGTTCCGTCAGGGTTCGCCACCATATATTTT.

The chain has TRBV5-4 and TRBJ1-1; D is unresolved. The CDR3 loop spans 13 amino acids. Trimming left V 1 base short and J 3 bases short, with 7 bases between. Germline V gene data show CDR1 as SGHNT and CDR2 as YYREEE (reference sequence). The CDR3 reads CASSLRHHTEAFF. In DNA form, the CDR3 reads TGTGCCAGCAGCTTGAGGCACCACACTGAAGCTTTCTTT.